Following are 23 T cell receptor beta chains from one sample sequenced in a study of long-term antiretroviral therapy in people with HIV. immunoSEQ v3.0 was run at survey level. Sequenced by immunoSEQ multiplex PCR; TCRdb stores in-frame clones only, minus some. The sample has more than 30,000 clones, about 80% seen once. This specimen consisted of unsorted PBMCs, obtained 0.4 years before starting antiretroviral therapy. These receptors all come from a man between 18 and 35 years old with HIV.

A note on this clone: Germline and junction disagree at one end, which may indicate a read error. CDR3 coding DNA: TGTGCCAGCAGTTCATATGCTCGGACAGGCTCCAACGAGCAGTACTTC. It codes for CASSSYARTGSNEQYF. This chain uses TRBV27 with TRBJ2-7, with TRBD1 matching over 7 bases. Germline CDR1 MNHEY, CDR2 SMNVEV (reference sequence). This CDR3 has 16 residues.

The chain has TRBV10-3 and TRBJ2-1; D gene unclear. The CDR3 length is 13 residues. The V and J ends lost 2 bases and 5 bases respectively, with 7 bases between them. CDR1 is ENHRY, CDR2 SYGVKD, per germline. DNA for the CDR3: TGTGCCATCAGTGAGGGACCGAACAATGAGCAGTTCTTC. Translated, it gives CAISEGPNNEQFF.

This rearrangement joins TRBV27 to TRBJ2-1; D tentatively reads TRBD1 or TRBD2 (5 bases each). The CDR3 length is 16 residues. Germline CDR1 and CDR2: MNHEY and SMNVEV (reference sequence). Trimming took off 4 bases at V and 5 bases at J, with 18 bases between the two ends. The CDR3, as DNA: TGTGCCAGCAGTTCCCTAGCAGTAGGGGTAGACAATGAGCAGTTCTTC. Translated, it gives CASSSLAVGVDNEQFF.

This chain joins TRBV7-2 and TRBJ2-3; 10 positions agree with TRBD2. Germline V gene lookup returns CDR1 SGHTA and CDR2 FQGNSA. The CDR3 covers 15 residues. Trimming cost V 5 bases and J 7 bases; bases outside gene matches: 9. The CDR3 DNA is TGTGCCAGCAGCCAGGAGCGGGGGGGCCTAAATACGCAGTATTTT. This encodes CASSQERGGLNTQYF.

The chain carries TRBV2 and TRBJ2-7; TRBD1 matches at 7 bases. From germline, CDR1 is SNHLY and CDR2 FYNNEI. This CDR3 is 17 amino acids long. V lost 6 bases and J lost 1; bases outside the gene matches: 15. The CDR3 bases are TGTGCCAGCAGGGCGACGTATATGGACAGGCGATCCTACGAGCAGTACTTC. Translating gives CASRATYMDRRSYEQYF.

The CDR3 spells CASSLHARGETQYF. CDR3 DNA: TGTGCCAGCAGTTTACACGCCCGGGGGGAGACCCAGTACTTC. The V and J genes are TRBV27 and TRBJ2-5; D is possibly TRBD2 (6 bases). CDR1 MNHEY and CDR2 SMNVEV come from the germline V gene (reference sequence). This CDR3 comprises 14 residues. V lost 2 bases and J lost 5, with 12 bases in between.

This clone is a singleton in its sample. The genes are TRBV30 and TRBJ2-7, with D hard to call. V gave up 2 bases and J gave up 0 bases, with 11 bases separating them. The germline V gene encodes CDR1 GTSNPN and CDR2 SVGIG (reference sequence). CDR3 length: 14 residues. The CDR3 reads CAWSSPGSSYEQYF. Here the CDR3 DNA reads TGTGCCTGGAGTTCTCCGGGTAGCTCCTACGAGCAGTACTTC. The full variable domain, rest sourced from reference TRBV30 and TRBJ2-7, is SQTIHQWPATLVQPVGSPLSLECTVEGTSNPNLYWYRQAAGRGLQLLFYSVGIGQISSEVPQNLSASRPQDRQFILSSKKLLLSDSGFYLCAWSSPGSSYEQYFGPGTRLTVT.

V usage is TRBV9 and J usage is TRBJ2-1; D is undetermined. CDR3 size: 12 residues. The V gene lost 4 bases and the J gene lost 12 bases, with 14 bases spanning the gap. CDR1 and CDR2 (germline): SGDLS, YYNGEE. The CDR3 nucleotides are TGTGCCAGCAGCTACGACGGTCTCTCGCAGTTCTTC. Amino acid sequence: CASSYDGLSQFF.

V is TRBV6-5 and J is TRBJ2-2, with D uncertain. This CDR3 comprises 11 residues. V was shortened by 7 bases and J by 3 bases, with 3 bases between the two germline ends. CDR1 is MNHEY and CDR2 is SVGAGI in the germline V gene. The CDR3 sequence is CASTYTGELFF. CDR3 nucleotide sequence: TGTGCCAGCACCTACACCGGGGAGCTGTTTTTT.

This sequence joins TRBV18 and TRBJ1-1, with D possibly matching TRBD1 (6 bases). There are 14 residues in the CDR3. The V end was cut by 7 bases, the J end by 4 bases, with 16 bases between. Germline values: CDR1 KGHSH, CDR2 LQKENI. This CDR3 reads CASYRMEGGTEAFF. The CDR3 region has the DNA TGTGCCAGCTATAGGATGGAGGGGGGCACTGAAGCTTTCTTT.

The chain links TRBV5-1 to TRBJ2-1; the D is unclear. Germline V CDR1 and CDR2: SGHRS, YFSETQ. This CDR3 is 16 amino acids long. V lost 0 bases and J 0 bases, leaving 10 bases between the germline ends. The CDR3 spells CASSLEGASSYNEQFF. The DNA of the CDR3 is TGCGCCAGCAGCTTGGAAGGCGCGAGCTCCTACAATGAGCAGTTCTTC.

The sample holds one count of this clone. The chain combines TRBV29-1 with TRBJ1-1, with 7 nucleotides matching TRBD1. Germline trimming cut 4 bases from V and 2 bases from J; bases unmatched to any gene: 4. Per the germline V gene, CDR1 is SQVTM and CDR2 is ANQGSEA. The CDR3 is 13 residues long. CDR3 protein: CSVAGTANTEAFF. In nucleotides, the CDR3 is TGCAGCGTTGCGGGGACAGCTAACACTGAAGCTTTCTTT. Drawing the rest from reference TRBV29-1 and TRBJ1-1, the complete variable domain is SAVISQKPSRDICQRGTSLTIQCQVDSQVTMMFWYRQQPGQSLTLIATANQGSEATYESGFVIDKFPISRPNLTFSTLTVSNMSPEDSSIYLCSVAGTANTEAFFGQGTRLTVV.

The chain links TRBV5-8 to TRBJ2-3; no definite D call. There are 12 residues in the CDR3. Deletions cut 3 bases from V and 4 bases from J, with 6 bases between. CDR1 and CDR2 (germline): SGHTS, YDEGEE. The CDR3 region has the DNA TGTGCCAGCAGCTCAAACTCAGATACGCAGTATTTT. Translated, it gives CASSSNSDTQYF.

This chain connects TRBV29-1 to TRBJ2-1; D is ambiguous. The CDR3 runs to 12 residues. Trimming cost V 1 base and J 7 bases, with 8 bases left between them. Germline V gene data show CDR1 as SQVTM and CDR2 as ANQGSEA. CDR3 DNA: TGCAGCGTTGAAGGGAGACGGAATGAGCAGTTCTTC. Protein: CSVEGRRNEQFF.

This sequence joins TRBV27 and TRBJ2-7, with a tentative D call TRBD2 (5 bases). CDR3 length equals 14 residues. From germline, CDR1 is MNHEY and CDR2 SMNVEV (reference sequence). V was shortened by 3 bases and J by 4 bases, with 13 bases between the two germline ends. The CDR3 reads CASSFYSGWYEQYF. The CDR3 bases are TGTGCCAGCAGTTTCTACTCGGGGTGGTACGAGCAGTACTTC.

V and J are TRBV30 and TRBJ2-2; 12 positions match TRBD2. The CDR3 covers 17 residues. From germline, CDR1 is GTSNPN and CDR2 SVGIG (reference sequence). V lost 0 bases to trimming and J lost 7 bases; unmatched junction nucleotides: 9. CDR3 DNA sequence: TGTGCCTGGAGTGTATTTCTAGCGGGGGGGCCCCACGGGGAGCTGTTTTTT. Encoded protein: CAWSVFLAGGPHGELFF.

In this sample, this clone turned up once. This rearrangement joins TRBV19 to TRBJ2-1, with D possibly being TRBD2 (5 bases). The CDR3 consists of 15 residues. The germline V gene has CDR1 LNHDA and CDR2 SQIVND (reference sequence). V lost 5 bases and J 6 bases, leaving 17 bases between the germline ends. The CDR3 loop reads CASSSQNTRRNEQFF. CDR3 in DNA: TGTGCCAGTAGTTCTCAAAACACTAGACGCAATGAGCAGTTCTTC.

The chain combines TRBV4-3 with TRBJ2-7; TRBD2 aligns across 9 bases. Germline V CDR1 and CDR2: LGHNA, YSLEER. The CDR3 is 16 residues long. V lost 0 bases to trimming and J lost 4 bases; unmatched junction nucleotides: 7. CDR3: CASSQDFLAGRYEQYF. Written as DNA, the CDR3 is TGCGCCAGCAGCCAAGATTTCCTAGCGGGAAGGTACGAGCAGTACTTC.

This clone came up once. The chain joins TRBV4-1 to TRBJ1-2; D may be TRBD1 (6 bases). The CDR3 is 15 residues long. V was clipped by 0 bases and J by 4 bases, with 12 bases between them. Looked up from germline, CDR1 is MGHRA and CDR2 is YSYEKL. For the CDR3, the DNA is TGCGCCAGCAGCCAAGAGAGGGGGTACAGCTATGGCTACACCTTC. Protein product: CASSQERGYSYGYTF.

The V call is TRBV14, the J call TRBJ2-3; TRBD1 aligns across 9 bases. The trim removed 3 bases at V and 5 bases at J, leaving 6 bases unmatched. This CDR3 is 15 amino acids long. CDR1 and CDR2 (germline): SGHDN, FVKESK. CDR3 protein: CASSQTQGARDTQYF. As DNA, the CDR3 is TGTGCCAGCAGCCAGACACAGGGGGCGAGAGATACGCAGTATTTT.

This clone was counted once. The chain uses TRBV6-5 and TRBJ1-1, with 10 bases aligning to TRBD1. V was clipped by 5 bases and J by 7 bases; unmatched bases: 7. The CDR3 is 14 residues long. Looked up from germline, CDR1 is MNHEY and CDR2 is SVGAGI. CDR3 nucleotides: TGTGCCAGCAGTACCCCGGGACAGGGGTATGAAGCTTTCTTT. This translates into CASSTPGQGYEAFF.

The chain is built from TRBV5-5 and TRBJ1-1; possibly TRBD1 for D (6 bases). CDR1 is SGHKS, CDR2 YYEKEE, per germline (reference sequence). CDR3 length: 14 amino acids. V was cut by 5 bases and J by 0 bases, with 11 bases left in between. Here the CDR3 reads CASRNRAMNTEAFF. CDR3 sequence (DNA): TGTGCCAGCAGAAACAGGGCGATGAACACTGAAGCTTTCTTT.

The chain joins TRBV4-2 to TRBJ1-1, with 7 bases that match TRBD1. From germline, CDR1 is LGHNA and CDR2 YNFKEQ. The CDR3 spans 15 residues. V was pared by 2 bases and J by 5 bases, with 8 bases of the junction left unmatched. CDR3 sequence reads: CASSQPTQGWTEAFF. In DNA, the CDR3 is TGTGCCAGCAGCCAACCCACACAGGGGTGGACTGAAGCTTTCTTT.